This T cell receptor (beta chain) was sequenced in a study of T-cell memory formation after mild COVID-19. Via MiXCR, TCRdb re-called the 5' RACE reads, giving one row per CDR3 protein. The sample shows some 48,000 distinct CDR3 sequences, around 10% of them seen only once. The CDR3 sequence is 14 residues long. The V end lost 1 base, the J end lost 10 bases, and 11 bases lay between the germline ends. Germline lookup yields CDR1 LGHDT and CDR2 YNNKEL (reference sequence). The TCR comes from a man younger than 35 who had mild COVID-19 (a few samples of this study predate the infection). Cell type and time point are not known. The chain is built from TRBV3-1 and TRBJ1-6, with unresolved D. The sequenced sample consisted of PBMCs or a T cell subset sorted from them (not recorded which). In DNA, the CDR3 is TGTGCCAGCAGCCAAGGTCGGGGTGGCTCACCCCTCCACTTT. Amino acid sequence: CASSQGRGGSPLHF.